The 8 T cell receptor beta chains below all came from one sample that was sequenced in a study of T cell responses to AZD1222 COVID-19 vaccine. TCRdb keeps only in-frame clones here, not all; method: immunoSEQ multiplex PCR. The table lists roughly 140,000 clones, approximately 90% of them singletons. The source was peripheral blood, collected on day 0 of AZD1222 vaccination. These receptor sequences come from an adult in good health.

The CDR3 spells CASRPGLTEGKQYF. The CDR3 nucleotides read TGTGCCAGCAGACCGGGACTGACCGAGGGTAAGCAGTACTTC. The chain combines TRBV6-5 with TRBJ2-7, with a weak D call TRBD2 (6 bases). V was shortened by 6 bases and J by 8 bases, with 20 bases between the two germline ends. CDR3 length equals 14 residues. Germline loops: CDR1 MNHEY, CDR2 SVGAGI.

The rearrangement joins TRBV28 to TRBJ2-7, with TRBD1 matching 10 bases. The CDR3 spans 15 residues. V shed 3 bases, J shed 3 bases, and the junction held 5 bases outside the gene matches. Per germline, CDR1 MDHEN and CDR2 SYDVKM. The CDR3 DNA is TGTGCCAGCAGTTTCGGGACAGGGGATGGCTACGAGCAGTACTTC. Amino acid sequence: CASSFGTGDGYEQYF.

The chain joins TRBV28 to TRBJ1-2; 7 nucleotides line up with TRBD1. Germline loops: CDR1 MDHEN, CDR2 SYDVKM. CDR3 size: 12 residues. V shed 5 bases, J shed 4 bases, and the junction held 1 base outside the gene matches. As DNA, the CDR3 is TGTGCCAGCAGTGACAGGGTCTATGGCTACACCTTC. Its protein product is CASSDRVYGYTF.

This chain uses TRBV24-1 with TRBJ2-2; 9 nucleotides match TRBD1. The CDR3 contains 14 residues. CDR1 is KGHDR, CDR2 SFDVKD, per germline. The trim removed 5 bases at V and 5 bases at J, leaving 2 bases unmatched. CDR3 region: CATSGQGETGELFF. CDR3 coding DNA: TGTGCCACCAGTGGACAGGGGGAGACCGGGGAGCTGTTTTTT.

The V call is TRBV20-1, the J call TRBJ1-5; no reliable D call. V was cut by 3 bases and J by 1 base, with 7 bases left in between. This CDR3 region has 13 residues. Per the germline V gene, CDR1 is DFQATT and CDR2 is SNEGSKA (reference sequence). As DNA, the CDR3 is TGCAGTGCTAGTAAGGGAAGCAATCAGCCCCAGCATTTT. Translated, it gives CSASKGSNQPQHF.

The rearrangement joins TRBV30 to TRBJ2-7, with TRBD1 as a possible D gene (6 bases). V was pared by 5 bases and J by 1 base, with 12 bases between. The CDR3 loop spans 13 amino acids. The germline CDR1 and CDR2 sequences are GTSNPN and SVGIG (reference sequence). CDR3 coding DNA: TGTGCCTGGTCCCAGGGGCTATCCTACGAGCAGTACTTC. It is translated as CAWSQGLSYEQYF.

This chain links TRBV28 with TRBJ1-2; D not resolved. Germline CDR1 and CDR2: MDHEN and SYDVKM. The CDR3 covers 19 residues. V dropped 2 bases and J dropped 1 base, with 23 bases sitting between them. The CDR3 spells CASSLTGGRLTQDNYGYTF. The CDR3 DNA reads TGTGCCAGCAGTTTAACCGGCGGCAGGTTAACGCAGGATAACTATGGCTACACCTTC.

V usage is TRBV7-9 and J usage is TRBJ2-7, with D possibly being TRBD1 or TRBD2 (5 bases each). V lost 5 bases and J 1 base, leaving 18 bases between the germline ends. Germline V gives CDR1 SEHNR, CDR2 FQNEAQ (reference sequence). The CDR3 totals 16 residues. CDR3 sequence (DNA): TGTGCCAGCAGCCCCCCTTCCGGGACCCCTTCCTACGAGCAGTACTTC. This gives the protein CASSPPSGTPSYEQYF. Complete variable domain (other parts from reference TRBV7-9 and TRBJ2-7): DTGVSQNPRHKITKRGQNVTFRCDPISEHNRLYWYRQTLGQGPEFLTYFQNEAQLEKSRLLSDRFSAERPKGSFSTLEIQRTEQGDSAMYLCASSPPSGTPSYEQYFGPGTRLTVT.